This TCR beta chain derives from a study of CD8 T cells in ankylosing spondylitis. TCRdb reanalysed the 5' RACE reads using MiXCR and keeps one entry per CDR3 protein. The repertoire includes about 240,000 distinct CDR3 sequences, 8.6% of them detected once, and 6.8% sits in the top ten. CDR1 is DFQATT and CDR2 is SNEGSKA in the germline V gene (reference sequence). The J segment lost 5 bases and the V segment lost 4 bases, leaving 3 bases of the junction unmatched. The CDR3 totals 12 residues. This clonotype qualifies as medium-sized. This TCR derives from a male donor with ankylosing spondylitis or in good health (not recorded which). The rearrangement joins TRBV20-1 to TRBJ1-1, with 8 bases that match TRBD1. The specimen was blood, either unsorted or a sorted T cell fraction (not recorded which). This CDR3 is CSAMTGATEAFF. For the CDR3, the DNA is TGCAGTGCTATGACAGGGGCTACTGAAGCTTTCTTT.